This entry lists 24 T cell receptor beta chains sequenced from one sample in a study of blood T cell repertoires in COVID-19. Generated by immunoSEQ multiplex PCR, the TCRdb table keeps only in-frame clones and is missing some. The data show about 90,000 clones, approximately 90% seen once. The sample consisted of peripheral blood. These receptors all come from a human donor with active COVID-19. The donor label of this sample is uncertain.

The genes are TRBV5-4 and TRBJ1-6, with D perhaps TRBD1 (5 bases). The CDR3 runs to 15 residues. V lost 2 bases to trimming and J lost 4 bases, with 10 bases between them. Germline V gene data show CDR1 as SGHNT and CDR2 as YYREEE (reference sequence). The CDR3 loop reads CASSLSQGYNSPLHF. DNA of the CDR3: TGTGCCAGCAGCTTATCTCAGGGTTATAATTCACCCCTCCACTTT.

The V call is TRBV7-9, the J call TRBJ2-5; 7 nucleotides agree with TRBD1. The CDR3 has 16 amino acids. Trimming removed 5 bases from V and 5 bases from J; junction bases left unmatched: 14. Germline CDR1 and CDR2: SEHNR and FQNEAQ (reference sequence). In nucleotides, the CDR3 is TGTGCCAGCAGCCAATACAGGGGCGCCCTACAGGAGACCCAGTACTTC. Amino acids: CASSQYRGALQETQYF.

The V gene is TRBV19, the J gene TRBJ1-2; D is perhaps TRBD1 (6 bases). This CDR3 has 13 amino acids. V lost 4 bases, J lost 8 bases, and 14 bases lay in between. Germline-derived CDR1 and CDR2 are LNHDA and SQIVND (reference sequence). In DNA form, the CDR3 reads TGTGCCAGTAGTAAACACAGGGTAATGGGCTACACCTTC. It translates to CASSKHRVMGYTF.

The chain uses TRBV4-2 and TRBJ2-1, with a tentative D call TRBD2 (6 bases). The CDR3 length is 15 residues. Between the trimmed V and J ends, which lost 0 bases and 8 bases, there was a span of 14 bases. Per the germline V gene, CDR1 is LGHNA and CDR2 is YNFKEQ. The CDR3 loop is CASSQENLARDEQFF. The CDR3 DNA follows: TGTGCCAGCAGCCAAGAAAACCTAGCGAGGGATGAGCAGTTCTTC.

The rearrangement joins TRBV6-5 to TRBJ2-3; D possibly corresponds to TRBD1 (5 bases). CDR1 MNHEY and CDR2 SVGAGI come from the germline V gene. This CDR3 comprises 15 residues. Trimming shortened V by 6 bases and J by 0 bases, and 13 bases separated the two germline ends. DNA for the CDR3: TGTGCCAGCAGGGATGACAGATCTAGCACAGATACGCAGTATTTT. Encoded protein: CASRDDRSSTDTQYF.

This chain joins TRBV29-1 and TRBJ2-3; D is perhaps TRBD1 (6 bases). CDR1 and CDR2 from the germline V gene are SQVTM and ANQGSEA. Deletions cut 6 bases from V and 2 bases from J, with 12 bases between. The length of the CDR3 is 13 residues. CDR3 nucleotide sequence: TGCAGCGTCCGCGGACAGCACACAGATACGCAGTATTTT. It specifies CSVRGQHTDTQYF.

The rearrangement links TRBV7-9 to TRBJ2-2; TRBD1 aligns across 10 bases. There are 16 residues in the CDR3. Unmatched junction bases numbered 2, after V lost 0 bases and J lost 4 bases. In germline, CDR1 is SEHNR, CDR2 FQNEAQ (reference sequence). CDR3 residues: CASSLARTGGTGELFF. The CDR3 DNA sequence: TGTGCCAGCAGCTTAGCCAGGACAGGGGGCACCGGGGAGCTGTTTTTT.

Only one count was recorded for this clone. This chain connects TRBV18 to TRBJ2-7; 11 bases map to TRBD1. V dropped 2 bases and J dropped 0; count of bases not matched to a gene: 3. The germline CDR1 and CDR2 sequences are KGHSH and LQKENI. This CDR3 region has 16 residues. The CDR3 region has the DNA TGTGCCAGCTCACCAGGGACAGGGGGGAGCTCCTACGAGCAGTACTTC. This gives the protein CASSPGTGGSSYEQYF.

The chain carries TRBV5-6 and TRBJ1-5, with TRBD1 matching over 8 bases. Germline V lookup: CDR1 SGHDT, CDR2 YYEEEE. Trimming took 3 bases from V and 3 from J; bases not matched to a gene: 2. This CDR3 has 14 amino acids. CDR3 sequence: CASSSGQVNQPQHF. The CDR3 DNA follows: TGTGCCAGCAGCTCGGGACAGGTCAATCAGCCCCAGCATTTT.

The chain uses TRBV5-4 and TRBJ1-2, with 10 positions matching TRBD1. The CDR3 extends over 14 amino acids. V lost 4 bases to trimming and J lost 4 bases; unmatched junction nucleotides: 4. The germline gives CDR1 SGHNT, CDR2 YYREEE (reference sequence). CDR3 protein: CASSQTGGGYGYTF. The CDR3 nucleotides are TGTGCCAGCAGCCAGACAGGGGGCGGCTATGGCTACACCTTC.

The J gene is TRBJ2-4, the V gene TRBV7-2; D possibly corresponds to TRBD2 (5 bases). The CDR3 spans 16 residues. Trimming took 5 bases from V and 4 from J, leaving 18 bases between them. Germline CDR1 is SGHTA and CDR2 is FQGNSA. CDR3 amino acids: CASSGLGQTTKNIQYF. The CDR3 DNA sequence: TGTGCCAGCAGCGGACTGGGCCAAACCACAAAAAACATTCAGTACTTC.

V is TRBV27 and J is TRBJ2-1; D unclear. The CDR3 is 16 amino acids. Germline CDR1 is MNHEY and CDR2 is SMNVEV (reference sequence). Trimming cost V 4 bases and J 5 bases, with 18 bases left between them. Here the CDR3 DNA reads TGTGCCAGCAGTTCGGTCGAGGCTACCCCTGACAATGAGCAGTTCTTC. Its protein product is CASSSVEATPDNEQFF.

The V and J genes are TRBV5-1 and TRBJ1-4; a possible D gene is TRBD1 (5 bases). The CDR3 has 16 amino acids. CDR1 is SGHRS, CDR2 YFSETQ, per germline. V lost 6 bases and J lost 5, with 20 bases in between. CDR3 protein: CASTGGEQGQNEKLFF. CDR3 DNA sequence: TGCGCCAGCACCGGCGGGGAGCAGGGCCAAAATGAAAAACTGTTTTTT.

The CDR3 bases are TGTGCCAGCAGTTACGCCGGGTACGAGCAGTACTTC. Its translation is CASSYAGYEQYF. The genes are TRBV6-5 and TRBJ2-7, with D uncertain. Trimming cost V 2 bases and J 4 bases, with 6 bases left between them. Germline V gene lookup returns CDR1 MNHEY and CDR2 SVGAGI. The CDR3 consists of 12 residues.

As DNA, the CDR3 is TGCGCCAGCAGCTGGCCGGGACAGGGAGGCACAGATACGCAGTATTTT. It encodes CASSWPGQGGTDTQYF. V gene TRBV5-1 combines with J gene TRBJ2-3; 9 nucleotides line up with TRBD1. From germline, CDR1 is SGHRS and CDR2 YFSETQ. The CDR3 consists of 16 residues. J lost 1 base, V lost 3 bases, and 6 bases had no gene match.

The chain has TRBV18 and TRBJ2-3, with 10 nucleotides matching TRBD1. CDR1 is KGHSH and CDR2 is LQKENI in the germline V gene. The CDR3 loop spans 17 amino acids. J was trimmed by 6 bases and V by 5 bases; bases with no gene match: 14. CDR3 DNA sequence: TGTGCCAGCTCATCGAAGACCCGGGACAGGGGTAGGGATACGCAGTATTTT. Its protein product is CASSSKTRDRGRDTQYF. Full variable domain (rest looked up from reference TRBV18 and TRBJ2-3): NAGVMQNPRHLVRRRGQEARLRCSPMKGHSHVYWYRQLPEEGLKFMVYLQKENIIDESGMPKERFSAEFPKEGPSILRIQQVVRGDSAAYFCASSSKTRDRGRDTQYFGPGTRLTVL.

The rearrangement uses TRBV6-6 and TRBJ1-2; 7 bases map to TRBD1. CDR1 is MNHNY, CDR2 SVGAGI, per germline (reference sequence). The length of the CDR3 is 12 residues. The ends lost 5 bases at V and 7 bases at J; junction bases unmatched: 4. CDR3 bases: TGTGCCAGCAGTCGACAGGGAGGTGGCTACACCTTC. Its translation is CASSRQGGGYTF.

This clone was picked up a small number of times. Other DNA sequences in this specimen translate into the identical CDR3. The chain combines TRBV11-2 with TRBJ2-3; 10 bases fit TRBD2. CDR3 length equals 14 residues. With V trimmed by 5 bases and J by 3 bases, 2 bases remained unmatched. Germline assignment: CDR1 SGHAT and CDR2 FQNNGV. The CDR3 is CASSPGLATDTQYF. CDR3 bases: TGTGCCAGCAGCCCGGGACTAGCGACAGATACGCAGTATTTT.

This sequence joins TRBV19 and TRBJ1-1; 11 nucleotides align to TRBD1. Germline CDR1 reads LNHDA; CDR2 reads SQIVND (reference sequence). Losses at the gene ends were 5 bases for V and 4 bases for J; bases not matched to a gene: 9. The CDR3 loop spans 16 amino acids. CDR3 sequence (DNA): TGTGCCAGTAGTCCCTTTGGACAGGGGGCGGCCACTGAAGCTTTCTTT. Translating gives CASSPFGQGAATEAFF.

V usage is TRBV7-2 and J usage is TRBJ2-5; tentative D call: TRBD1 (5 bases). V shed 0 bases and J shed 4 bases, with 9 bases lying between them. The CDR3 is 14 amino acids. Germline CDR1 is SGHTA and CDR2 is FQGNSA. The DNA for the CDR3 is TGTGCCAGCAGCTTAGCCTCCCAGGGAGAGACCCAGTACTTC. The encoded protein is CASSLASQGETQYF.

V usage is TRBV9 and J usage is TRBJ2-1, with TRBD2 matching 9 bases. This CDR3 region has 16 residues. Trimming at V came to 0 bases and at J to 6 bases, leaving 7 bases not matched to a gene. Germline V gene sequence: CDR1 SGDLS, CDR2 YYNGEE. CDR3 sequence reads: CASSVGEAGGFNEQFF. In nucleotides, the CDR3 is TGTGCCAGCAGCGTAGGTGAAGCGGGGGGTTTCAATGAGCAGTTCTTC.

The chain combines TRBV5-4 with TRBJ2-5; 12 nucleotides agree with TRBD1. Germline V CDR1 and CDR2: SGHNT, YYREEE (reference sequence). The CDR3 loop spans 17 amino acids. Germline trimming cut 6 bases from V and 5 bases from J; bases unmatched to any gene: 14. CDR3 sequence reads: CASNRIGGQGAGETQYF. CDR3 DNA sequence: TGTGCCAGCAACCGCATAGGGGGACAGGGGGCGGGTGAGACCCAGTACTTC.

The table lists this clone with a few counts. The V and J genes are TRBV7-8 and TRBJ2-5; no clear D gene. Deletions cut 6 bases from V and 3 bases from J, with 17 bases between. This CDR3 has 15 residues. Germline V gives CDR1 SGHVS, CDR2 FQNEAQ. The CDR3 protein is CASRSLPRQKETQYF. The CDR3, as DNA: TGTGCCAGCAGAAGCCTCCCTCGACAAAAAGAGACCCAGTACTTC. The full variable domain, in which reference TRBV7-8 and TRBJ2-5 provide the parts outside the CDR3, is GAGVSQSPRYKVAKRGQDVALRCDPISGHVSLFWYQQALGQGPEFLTYFQNEAQLDKSGLPSDRFFAERPEGSVSTLKIQRTQQEDSAVYLCASRSLPRQKETQYFGPGTRLLVL.

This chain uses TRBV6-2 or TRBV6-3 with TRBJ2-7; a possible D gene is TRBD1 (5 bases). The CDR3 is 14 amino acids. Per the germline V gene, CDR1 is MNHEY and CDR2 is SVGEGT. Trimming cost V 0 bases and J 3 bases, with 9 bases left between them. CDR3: CASSYSDSLYEQYF. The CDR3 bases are TGTGCCAGCAGTTACTCCGACAGCCTCTACGAGCAGTACTTC.